This TCR beta chain is drawn from a study of shared clonotypes between healthy human individuals. Only in-frame clones appear in the TCRdb table, and some are missing; sequencing was by immunoSEQ multiplex PCR. The data show over 1.5 million clones, around 98% seen once. The CDR3 spans 13 residues. The V gene lost 3 bases and the J gene lost 10 bases, with 15 bases spanning the gap. Germline V lookup: CDR1 MGHRA, CDR2 YSYEKL. This receptor was identified in a man younger than 40 in good health. This rearrangement joins TRBV4-1 to TRBJ1-1; a possible D gene is TRBD1 (5 bases). Input material: naive CD4+ T cells sorted from blood. Subset denoted: CD45RA+ positively selected. CDR3: CASSHPGQGRAFF. DNA of the CDR3: TGCGCCAGCAGCCATCCGGGGCAGGGTAGAGCTTTCTTT.